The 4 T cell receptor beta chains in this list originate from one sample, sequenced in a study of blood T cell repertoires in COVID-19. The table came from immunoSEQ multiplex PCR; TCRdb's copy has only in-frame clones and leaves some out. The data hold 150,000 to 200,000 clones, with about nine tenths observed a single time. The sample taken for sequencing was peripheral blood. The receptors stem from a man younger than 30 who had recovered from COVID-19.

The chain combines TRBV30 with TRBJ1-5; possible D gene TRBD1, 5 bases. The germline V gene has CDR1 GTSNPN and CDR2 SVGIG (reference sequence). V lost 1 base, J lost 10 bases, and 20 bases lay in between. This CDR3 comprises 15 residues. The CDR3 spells CAWSGLGTGEGPQHF. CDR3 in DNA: TGTGCCTGGAGTGGCCTCGGGACCGGGGAGGGACCCCAGCATTTT.

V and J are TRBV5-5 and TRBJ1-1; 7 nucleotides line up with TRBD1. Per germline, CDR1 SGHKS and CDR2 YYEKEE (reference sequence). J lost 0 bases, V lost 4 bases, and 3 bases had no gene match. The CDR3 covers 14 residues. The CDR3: CASSKQGMNTEAFF. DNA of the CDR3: TGTGCCAGCAGCAAACAGGGGATGAACACTGAAGCTTTCTTT.

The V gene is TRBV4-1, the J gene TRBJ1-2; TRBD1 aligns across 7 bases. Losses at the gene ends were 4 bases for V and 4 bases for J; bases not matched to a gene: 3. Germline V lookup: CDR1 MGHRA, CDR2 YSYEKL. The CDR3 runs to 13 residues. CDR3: CASSLGTAYGYTF. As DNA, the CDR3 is TGCGCCAGCAGCCTCGGGACAGCCTATGGCTACACCTTC.

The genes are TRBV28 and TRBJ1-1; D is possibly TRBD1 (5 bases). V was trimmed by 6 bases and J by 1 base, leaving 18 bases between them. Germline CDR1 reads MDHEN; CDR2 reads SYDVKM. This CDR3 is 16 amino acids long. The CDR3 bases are TGTGCCAGCAGCTGGACAAACGGGGGTTCGAACACTGAAGCTTTCTTT. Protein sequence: CASSWTNGGSNTEAFF.